The 3 T cell receptor beta chains below were found in one sample sequenced in a study of T-cell memory formation after mild COVID-19. In TCRdb, the 5' RACE reads were re-called with MiXCR into one record per CDR3 protein. The sample consists of fewer than 150,000 distinct CDR3 sequences, approximately 5.9% of them appearing once. The sample comprised PBMCs or a T cell subset sorted from them (not recorded which). Receptors originate from an adult woman who had mild COVID-19 (a few samples of this study predate the infection). Cell type and time point are not known.

This clonotype was recorded many times. V usage is TRBV12-3 or TRBV12-4 and J usage is TRBJ1-1; the match to TRBD1 covers 7 bases. V was pared by 8 bases and J by 4 bases, with 10 bases of the junction left unmatched. The CDR3 loop spans 14 amino acids. The CDR3 DNA is TGTGCCAGCGGGGAACAGGGGTTGGGCACTGAAGCTTTCTTT. Its translation: CASGEQGLGTEAFF.

CDR3 sequence: CASTMDSSYQPQHF. The CDR3 region has the DNA TGTGCCAGTACTATGGACAGTTCGTATCAGCCCCAGCATTTT. This chain links TRBV19 with TRBJ1-5, with D perhaps matching TRBD1 (6 bases). The V and J ends lost 7 bases and 5 bases respectively, with 15 bases between them. The CDR3 consists of 14 residues. CDR1 LNHDA and CDR2 SQIVND come from the germline V gene (reference sequence).

This clonotype was picked up a small number of times. This sequence joins TRBV6-6 and TRBJ1-1; D unresolved. The V gene's germline CDR1 is MNHNY and CDR2 SVGAGI (reference sequence). The ends were cut back, 0 bases at V and 11 bases at J, with 16 bases in the middle. This CDR3 is built from 14 residues. This chain's CDR3 is CASSYSRETTRAFF. For the CDR3, the DNA is TGTGCCAGCAGTTACTCGAGGGAGACGACCAGGGCTTTCTTT.